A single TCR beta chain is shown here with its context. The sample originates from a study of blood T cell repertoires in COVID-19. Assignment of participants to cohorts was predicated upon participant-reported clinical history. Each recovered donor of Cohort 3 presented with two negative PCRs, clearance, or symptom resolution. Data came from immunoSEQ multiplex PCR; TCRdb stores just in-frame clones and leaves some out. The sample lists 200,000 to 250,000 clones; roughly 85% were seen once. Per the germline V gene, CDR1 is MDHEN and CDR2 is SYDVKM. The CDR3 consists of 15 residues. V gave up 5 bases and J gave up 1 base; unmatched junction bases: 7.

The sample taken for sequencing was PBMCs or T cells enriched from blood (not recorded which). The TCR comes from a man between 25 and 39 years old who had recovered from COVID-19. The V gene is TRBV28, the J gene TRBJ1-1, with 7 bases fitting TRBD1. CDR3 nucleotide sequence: TGTGCCAGCAGTCTCGCCGGGACAGCGAACACTGAAGCTTTCTTT. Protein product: CASSLAGTANTEAFF.